This T cell receptor (beta chain) was captured by sequencing in a study of response to subunit inactivated influenza vaccine. This clonotype was observed a handful of times. TCRdb called the RT-PCR reads again in MiXCR, with one record for every CDR3 protein. The table lists 650,000 to 800,000 distinct CDR3 sequences, around 20% of them singletons. Germline loops: CDR1 SEHNR, CDR2 FQNEAQ (reference sequence). V dropped 3 bases and J dropped 6; count of bases not matched to a gene: 10. The CDR3 is 17 residues long. This specimen consisted of PBMCs from blood, obtained roughly 5 days after vaccination. This chain uses TRBV7-9 with TRBJ2-3; 12 bases are shared with TRBD2. The receptor was derived from a man in his fifties who received an inactivated influenza vaccine. DNA of the CDR3: TGTGCCAGCAGCTTTCGACTAGCGGGGGCCCTAGCGGATACGCAGTATTTT. Residues: CASSFRLAGALADTQYF.